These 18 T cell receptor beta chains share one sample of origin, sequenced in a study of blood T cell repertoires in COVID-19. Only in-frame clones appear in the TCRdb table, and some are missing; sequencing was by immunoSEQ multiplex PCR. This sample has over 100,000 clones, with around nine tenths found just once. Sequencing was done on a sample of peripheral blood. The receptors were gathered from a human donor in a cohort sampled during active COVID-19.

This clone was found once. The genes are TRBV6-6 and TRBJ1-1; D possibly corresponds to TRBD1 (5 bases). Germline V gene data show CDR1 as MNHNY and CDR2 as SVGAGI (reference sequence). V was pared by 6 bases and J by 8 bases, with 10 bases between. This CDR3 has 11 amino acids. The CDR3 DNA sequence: TGTGCCAGCAGCCATGGACAAGAAGCTTTCTTT. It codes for CASSHGQEAFF.

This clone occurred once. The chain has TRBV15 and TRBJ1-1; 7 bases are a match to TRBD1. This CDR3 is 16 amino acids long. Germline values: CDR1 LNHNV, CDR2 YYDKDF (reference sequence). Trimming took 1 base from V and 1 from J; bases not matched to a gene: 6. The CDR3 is CATSRGDRKRNTEAFF. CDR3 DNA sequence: TGTGCCACCAGCAGAGGGGACAGAAAGAGGAACACTGAAGCTTTCTTT.

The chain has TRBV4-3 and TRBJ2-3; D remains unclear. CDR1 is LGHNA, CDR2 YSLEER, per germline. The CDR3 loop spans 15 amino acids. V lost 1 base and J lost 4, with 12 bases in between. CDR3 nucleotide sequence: TGCGCCAGCAGCCAAGGAGCCAATCTGGCAGATACGCAGTATTTT. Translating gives CASSQGANLADTQYF.

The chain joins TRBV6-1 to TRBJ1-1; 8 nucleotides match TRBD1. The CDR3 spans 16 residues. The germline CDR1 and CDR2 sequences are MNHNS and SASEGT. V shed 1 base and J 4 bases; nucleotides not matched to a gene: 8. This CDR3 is CASSEGIRGLGTEAFF. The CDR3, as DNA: TGTGCCAGCAGTGAAGGGATCAGGGGGCTCGGCACTGAAGCTTTCTTT.

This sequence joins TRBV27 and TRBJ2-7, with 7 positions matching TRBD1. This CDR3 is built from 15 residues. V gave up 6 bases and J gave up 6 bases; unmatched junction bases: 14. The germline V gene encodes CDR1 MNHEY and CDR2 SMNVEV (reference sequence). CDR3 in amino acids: CASSLQGFGSLEQYF. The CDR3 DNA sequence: TGTGCCAGCAGCTTACAGGGGTTCGGCTCTCTCGAGCAGTACTTC.

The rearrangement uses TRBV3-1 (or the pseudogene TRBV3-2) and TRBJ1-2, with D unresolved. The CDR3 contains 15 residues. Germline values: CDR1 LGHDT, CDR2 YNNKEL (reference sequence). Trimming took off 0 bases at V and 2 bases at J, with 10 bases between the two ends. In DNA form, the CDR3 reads TGTGCCAGCAGCCAAGATCAGAGGGAGAACTATGGCTACACCTTC. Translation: CASSQDQRENYGYTF.

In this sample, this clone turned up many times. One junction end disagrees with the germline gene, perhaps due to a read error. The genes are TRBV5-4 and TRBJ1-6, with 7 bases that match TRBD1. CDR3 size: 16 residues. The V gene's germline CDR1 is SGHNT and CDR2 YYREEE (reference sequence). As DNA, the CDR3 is TGTGCCAGCAGTTTGGGGGACAGCTCCTATAATTCACCCCTCCACTTT. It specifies CASSLGDSSYNSPLHF.

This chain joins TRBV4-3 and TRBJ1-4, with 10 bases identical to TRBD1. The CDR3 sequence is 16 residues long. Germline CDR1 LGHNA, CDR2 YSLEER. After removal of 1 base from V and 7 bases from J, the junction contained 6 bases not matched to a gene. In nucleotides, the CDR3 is TGCGCCAGCAGCCAAGGGGGGGGACAGGGGCTTGAAAAACTGTTTTTT. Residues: CASSQGGGQGLEKLFF.

The CDR3 spells CASSLRDRGRETQYF. The CDR3 DNA reads as TGTGCCAGCAGCTTGAGGGACAGGGGGAGAGAGACCCAGTACTTC. The chain carries TRBV7-9 and TRBJ2-5; 11 bases are shared with TRBD1. The CDR3 is 15 amino acids. With 3 bases clipped from V and 4 bases from J, the junction kept 4 bases outside the gene matches. The germline V gene encodes CDR1 SEHNR and CDR2 FQNEAQ (reference sequence).

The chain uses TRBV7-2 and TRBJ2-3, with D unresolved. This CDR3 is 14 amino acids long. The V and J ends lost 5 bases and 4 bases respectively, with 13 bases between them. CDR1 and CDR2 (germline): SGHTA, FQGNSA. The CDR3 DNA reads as TGTGCCAGCAGCCCCGGGTTTTGGTCAGATACGCAGTATTTT. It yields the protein CASSPGFWSDTQYF. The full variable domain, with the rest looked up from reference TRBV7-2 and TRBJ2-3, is GAGVSQSPSNKVTEKGKDVELRCDPISGHTALYWYRQSLGQGLEFLIYFQGNSAPDKSGLPSDRFSAERTGGSVSTLTIQRTQQEDSAVYLCASSPGFWSDTQYFGPGTRLTVL.

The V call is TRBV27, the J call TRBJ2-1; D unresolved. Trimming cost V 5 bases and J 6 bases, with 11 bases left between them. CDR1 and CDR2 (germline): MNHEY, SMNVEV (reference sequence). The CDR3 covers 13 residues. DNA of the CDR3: TGTGCCAGCAGTAGCGAGAGGTCCAATGAGCAGTTCTTC. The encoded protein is CASSSERSNEQFF.

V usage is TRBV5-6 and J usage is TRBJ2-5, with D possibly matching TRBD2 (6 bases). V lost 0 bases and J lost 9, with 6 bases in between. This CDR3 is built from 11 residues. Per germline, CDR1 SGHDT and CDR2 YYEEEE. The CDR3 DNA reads TGTGCCAGCAGCTTGGGGGGGGCCCAGTACTTC. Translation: CASSLGGAQYF.

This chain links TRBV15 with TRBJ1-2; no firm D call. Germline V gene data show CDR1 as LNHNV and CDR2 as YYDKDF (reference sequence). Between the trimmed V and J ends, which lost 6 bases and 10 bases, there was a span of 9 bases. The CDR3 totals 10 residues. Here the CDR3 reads CATRVQFYTF. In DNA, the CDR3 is TGTGCCACCAGAGTACAGTTCTACACCTTC.

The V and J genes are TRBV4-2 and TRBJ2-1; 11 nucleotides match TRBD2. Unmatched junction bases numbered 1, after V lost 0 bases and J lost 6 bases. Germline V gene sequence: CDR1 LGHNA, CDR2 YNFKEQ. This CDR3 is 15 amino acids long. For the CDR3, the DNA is TGTGCCAGCAGCCAAGATAGCGGGGGGGCCAATGAGCAGTTCTTC. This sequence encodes CASSQDSGGANEQFF.

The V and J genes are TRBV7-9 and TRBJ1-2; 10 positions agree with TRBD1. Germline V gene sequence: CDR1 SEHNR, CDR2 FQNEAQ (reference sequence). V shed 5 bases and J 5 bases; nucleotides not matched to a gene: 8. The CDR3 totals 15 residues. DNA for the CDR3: TGTGCCAGCAGCGGCCGGGACAGGGGTCCTTATGGCTACACCTTC. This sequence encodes CASSGRDRGPYGYTF. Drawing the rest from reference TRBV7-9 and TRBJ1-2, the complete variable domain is DTGVSQNPRHKITKRGQNVTFRCDPISEHNRLYWYRQTLGQGPEFLTYFQNEAQLEKSRLLSDRFSAERPKGSFSTLEIQRTEQGDSAMYLCASSGRDRGPYGYTFGSGTRLTVV.

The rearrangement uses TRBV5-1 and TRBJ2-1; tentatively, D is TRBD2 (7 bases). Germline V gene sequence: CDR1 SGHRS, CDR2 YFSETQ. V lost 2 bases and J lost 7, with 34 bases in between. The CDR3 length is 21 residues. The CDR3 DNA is TGCGCCAGCAGCTTCGTGAAGTCGACTAGCCGAAAACTCCAGGGGAGGAATGAGCAGTTCTTC. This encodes CASSFVKSTSRKLQGRNEQFF.

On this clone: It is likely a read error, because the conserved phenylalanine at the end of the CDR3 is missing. CDR3 loop: CASSFAGSNTEAFL. CDR3 bases: TGTGCCAGCAGCTTCGCAGGGTCGAACACTGAAGCTTTCCTT. The chain couples TRBV7-8 to TRBJ1-1, with D possibly TRBD1 on 5 matching bases. The CDR3 is 14 residues long. V was pared by 3 bases and J by 1 base, with 9 bases between. Germline-derived CDR1 and CDR2 are SGHVS and FQNEAQ.

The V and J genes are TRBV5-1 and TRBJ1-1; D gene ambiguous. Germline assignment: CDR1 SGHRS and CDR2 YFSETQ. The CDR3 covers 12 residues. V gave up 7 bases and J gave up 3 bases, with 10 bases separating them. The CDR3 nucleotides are TGCGCCAGCTCCGGCGGATACACTGAAGCTTTCTTT. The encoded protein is CASSGGYTEAFF.